A single sample is the source of the 29 T cell receptor beta chains below, sequenced in a study of blood T cell repertoires in COVID-19. Profiled with immunoSEQ multiplex PCR; TCRdb holds only in-frame clones, not every one. The table includes 200,000 to 250,000 clones, 82% detected once. Sequencing input: peripheral blood. The receptor set was obtained from a woman older than 75 with COVID-19, enrolled during active disease.

The chain has TRBV7-8 and TRBJ2-7; TRBD1 aligns across 9 bases. The trim removed 1 base at V and 2 bases at J, leaving 18 bases unmatched. Per the germline V gene, CDR1 is SGHVS and CDR2 is FQNEAQ. This CDR3 comprises 20 residues. The CDR3 sequence is CASSLGSVGGTGSRTYEQYF. CDR3 in DNA: TGTGCCAGCAGCTTAGGATCCGTAGGCGGGACAGGGTCGAGAACCTACGAGCAGTACTTC.

The V gene is TRBV6-5, the J gene TRBJ1-5; the match to TRBD1 covers 8 bases. The germline CDR1 and CDR2 sequences are MNHEY and SVGAGI. The CDR3 runs to 14 residues. V lost 7 bases and J lost 6; bases outside the gene matches: 8. The CDR3 DNA is TGTGCCAGCATCAGACAGGGGACGGGTCAGCCCCAGCATTTT. It codes for CASIRQGTGQPQHF.

The chain couples TRBV18 to TRBJ1-3; D unresolved. Germline assignment: CDR1 KGHSH and CDR2 LQKENI. V was clipped by 10 bases and J by 0 bases, with 7 bases between them. The CDR3 contains 12 residues. CDR3 residues: CATRGSGNTIYF. The CDR3 nucleotides are TGTGCCACCAGAGGCTCTGGAAACACCATATATTTT.

J is TRBJ2-5 and V is TRBV30; 7 nucleotides agree with TRBD1. This CDR3 is built from 12 residues. Germline CDR1 and CDR2: GTSNPN and SVGIG (reference sequence). Trimming cost V 8 bases and J 5 bases; bases outside gene matches: 8. This CDR3 reads CARDRDGETQYF. CDR3 bases: TGTGCCAGAGACAGGGACGGGGAGACCCAGTACTTC.

This chain links TRBV5-1 with TRBJ1-6, with D possibly TRBD1 on 5 matching bases. Germline lookup yields CDR1 SGHRS and CDR2 YFSETQ. The V gene lost 3 bases and the J gene lost 7 bases, with 17 bases spanning the gap. This CDR3 comprises 16 residues. The CDR3 loop is CASSYATRGLNSPLHF. In DNA form, the CDR3 reads TGCGCCAGCAGCTATGCGACGCGGGGGTTAAATTCACCCCTCCACTTT.

The chain uses TRBV14 and TRBJ2-7; 8 bases align to TRBD1. Germline V lookup: CDR1 SGHDN, CDR2 FVKESK. The CDR3 extends over 15 amino acids. Trimming at V came to 1 base and at J to 4 bases, leaving 6 bases not matched to a gene. CDR3 bases: TGTGCCAGCAGCCAAGGGACAGGGAGACCTTACGAGCAGTACTTC. It codes for CASSQGTGRPYEQYF.

This sequence joins TRBV28 and TRBJ2-3; 7 bases fit TRBD1. V was clipped by 1 base and J by 6 bases; unmatched bases: 16. This CDR3 has 18 amino acids. CDR1 MDHEN and CDR2 SYDVKM come from the germline V gene. Written as DNA, the CDR3 is TGTGCCAGCAGTTTATACCCCCAACAGGGGTTAGGGGGTGATACGCAGTATTTT. Protein: CASSLYPQQGLGGDTQYF. Based on the CDR3 plus reference TRBV28 and TRBJ2-3, the full variable domain is DVKVTQSSRYLVKRTGEKVFLECVQDMDHENMFWYRQDPGLGLRLIYFSYDVKMKEKGDIPEGYSVSREKKERFSLILESASTNQTSMYLCASSLYPQQGLGGDTQYFGPGTRLTVL.

The chain combines TRBV20-1 with TRBJ1-1; a weak D match, TRBD1 (6 bases). Between the trimmed V and J ends, which lost 3 bases and 0 bases, there was a span of 11 bases. Germline V gene data show CDR1 as DFQATT and CDR2 as SNEGSKA (reference sequence). The CDR3 length is 14 residues. CDR3 sequence: CSASLQGLNTEAFF. The CDR3, as DNA: TGCAGTGCTAGTCTACAGGGTTTGAACACTGAAGCTTTCTTT.

V and J are TRBV18 and TRBJ2-2; D is ambiguous. The CDR3 loop spans 13 amino acids. Looked up from germline, CDR1 is KGHSH and CDR2 is LQKENI. Trimming pared 6 bases from V and 5 bases from J, leaving 10 bases between. CDR3 DNA sequence: TGTGCCAGCTCGCCGACACAAACCGGGGAGCTGTTTTTT. Residues: CASSPTQTGELFF.

V gene TRBV6-6 combines with J gene TRBJ1-2; 7 bases match TRBD1. The trim removed 7 bases at V and 4 bases at J, leaving 6 bases unmatched. Per the germline V gene, CDR1 is MNHNY and CDR2 is SVGAGI (reference sequence). This CDR3 spans 13 amino acids. The CDR3 nucleotides are TGTGCCAGCAATATACGGGACAGCTATGGCTACACCTTC. Translated: CASNIRDSYGYTF.

The CDR3 nucleotides read TGTGCCAGCAGCGCGGGACAGGGGGCATACTACGAGCAGTACTTC. This codes for CASSAGQGAYYEQYF. The chain combines TRBV9 with TRBJ2-7, with 12 positions matching TRBD1. Germline values: CDR1 SGDLS, CDR2 YYNGEE. V shed 3 bases and J 3 bases; nucleotides not matched to a gene: 4. The CDR3 spans 15 residues. Based on the CDR3 plus reference TRBV9 and TRBJ2-7, the full variable domain is DSGVTQTPKHLITATGQRVTLRCSPRSGDLSVYWYQQSLDQGLQFLIQYYNGEERAKGNILERFSAQQFPDLHSELNLSSLELGDSALYFCASSAGQGAYYEQYFGPGTRLTVT.

This clone was counted between two and nine times. This chain joins TRBV5-4 and TRBJ2-1; 12 bases map to TRBD2. V lost 4 bases and J lost 3; bases outside the gene matches: 8. The CDR3 consists of 17 residues. Per the germline V gene, CDR1 is SGHNT and CDR2 is YYREEE (reference sequence). The CDR3 region has the DNA TGTGCCAGCAGCCCTAGCGGGGGGGTACTCGTCTACAATGAGCAGTTCTTC. Translating gives CASSPSGGVLVYNEQFF.

The genes are TRBV5-1 and TRBJ2-3; 10 bases agree with TRBD2. The CDR3 has 15 residues. CDR1 is SGHRS and CDR2 is YFSETQ in the germline V gene. V was pared by 4 bases and J by 2 bases, with 4 bases of the junction left unmatched. In DNA, the CDR3 is TGCGCCAGCAGCGACGGGACTAGCGACACAGATACGCAGTATTTT. Encoded protein: CASSDGTSDTDTQYF.

This clone has just a few counts. The V and J genes are TRBV5-1 and TRBJ1-4; the D gene is possibly TRBD1 (5 bases). V was trimmed by 3 bases and J by 0 bases, leaving 6 bases between them. The CDR3 contains 14 residues. Germline CDR1 reads SGHRS; CDR2 reads YFSETQ. The CDR3 DNA follows: TGCGCCAGCAGCTCGACAGCAACTAATGAAAAACTGTTTTTT. Translating gives CASSSTATNEKLFF. Variable domain in full (rest from reference TRBV5-1 and TRBJ1-4): KAGVTQTPRYLIKTRGQQVTLSCSPISGHRSVSWYQQTPGQGLQFLFEYFSETQRNKGNFPGRFSGRQFSNSRSEMNVSTLELGDSALYLCASSSTATNEKLFFGSGTQLSVL.

The V gene is TRBV6-4, the J gene TRBJ1-1; D is perhaps TRBD1 (5 bases). The germline gives CDR1 MRHNA, CDR2 SNTAGT. This CDR3 has 13 residues. Trimming cost V 5 bases and J 1 base, with 8 bases left between them. The CDR3 bases are TGTGCCAGCAGTTGGGGCCCGAACACTGAAGCTTTCTTT. Its translation: CASSWGPNTEAFF.

The CDR3 region is CASSRDTGELFF. Here the CDR3 DNA reads TGTGCCAGCAGCCGGGACACCGGGGAGCTGTTTTTT. The rearrangement links TRBV7-9 to TRBJ2-2, with D uncertain. Looked up from germline, CDR1 is SEHNR and CDR2 is FQNEAQ (reference sequence). Trimming left V 5 bases short and J 3 bases short, with 4 bases between. This CDR3 has 12 residues.

The rearrangement uses TRBV2 and TRBJ2-5, with 12 bases aligning to TRBD1. Germline assignment: CDR1 SNHLY and CDR2 FYNNEI. V lost 10 bases and J lost 5; bases outside the gene matches: 8. The CDR3 length is 14 residues. CDR3: CATWDRGQGETQYF. The CDR3 DNA is TGTGCCACCTGGGACAGGGGGCAGGGGGAGACCCAGTACTTC.

This rearrangement joins TRBV11-1 to TRBJ1-2; possible D gene TRBD1, 5 bases. Germline CDR1 reads SGHAT; CDR2 reads FQDESV (reference sequence). The V gene lost 5 bases and the J gene lost 2 bases, with 9 bases spanning the gap. There are 13 residues in the CDR3. The CDR3: CASSPQENYGYTF. CDR3 coding DNA: TGTGCCAGCAGCCCACAGGAGAACTATGGCTACACCTTC.

The chain recombines TRBV6-5 with TRBJ2-1; D might be TRBD2 (5 bases). The CDR3 has 15 residues. Deletions cut 6 bases from V and 5 bases from J, with 17 bases between. Germline assignment: CDR1 MNHEY and CDR2 SVGAGI. CDR3 coding DNA: TGTGCCAGCAGGAGTTGGGCGGGTGGCGACAATGAGCAGTTCTTC. This translates into CASRSWAGGDNEQFF.

This clone has just one count. The chain couples TRBV9 to TRBJ2-3; 10 bases agree with TRBD2. Germline V gives CDR1 SGDLS, CDR2 YYNGEE. CDR3 length equals 16 residues. J lost 5 bases, V lost 0 bases, and 6 bases had no gene match. The CDR3 reads CASSVGSGRVQDTQYF. CDR3 DNA: TGTGCCAGCAGCGTAGGCAGCGGGAGGGTTCAAGATACGCAGTATTTT. The whole variable domain, filled in from reference TRBV9 and TRBJ2-3, reads DSGVTQTPKHLITATGQRVTLRCSPRSGDLSVYWYQQSLDQGLQFLIQYYNGEERAKGNILERFSAQQFPDLHSELNLSSLELGDSALYFCASSVGSGRVQDTQYFGPGTRLTVL.

The rearrangement links TRBV2 to TRBJ1-1; tentatively, D is TRBD1 (6 bases). Deletions cut 7 bases from V and 1 base from J, with 10 bases between. The CDR3 has 13 residues. Germline CDR1 SNHLY, CDR2 FYNNEI. CDR3 amino acids: CASNQGSNTEAFF. The CDR3 DNA is TGTGCCAGCAACCAGGGGTCGAACACTGAAGCTTTCTTT.

The V call is TRBV11-2, the J call TRBJ2-5; 12 bases align to TRBD2. The germline V gene has CDR1 SGHAT and CDR2 FQNNGV. The CDR3 spans 17 residues. The ends lost 3 bases at V and 5 bases at J; junction bases unmatched: 10. The CDR3 is CASSFGLLAGGRETQYF. CDR3 DNA sequence: TGTGCCAGCAGCTTTGGGTTGCTAGCGGGGGGGCGCGAGACCCAGTACTTC.

V is TRBV6-5 and J is TRBJ2-7, with 8 bases fitting TRBD1. CDR3 length equals 15 residues. J gave up 7 bases and V 7 bases, and 15 bases lay outside the gene matches. CDR1 and CDR2 from the germline V gene are MNHEY and SVGAGI. The CDR3 spells CASKRLTGGLGEQYF. For the CDR3, the DNA is TGTGCCAGCAAGCGGCTTACAGGGGGTTTAGGGGAGCAGTACTTC.

The rearrangement links TRBV4-1 to TRBJ2-1; TRBD1 aligns across 9 bases. V dropped 4 bases and J dropped 4; count of bases not matched to a gene: 5. CDR3 length: 15 residues. Germline V gene lookup returns CDR1 MGHRA and CDR2 YSYEKL. The CDR3 nucleotides read TGCGCCAGCAGCCTGGACAGGGGTGCGTACAATGAGCAGTTCTTC. Translating gives CASSLDRGAYNEQFF.

The chain links TRBV24-1 to TRBJ2-1; the match to TRBD1 covers 9 bases. J lost 11 bases, V lost 4 bases, and 8 bases had no gene match. The germline gives CDR1 KGHDR, CDR2 SFDVKD. This CDR3 spans 14 amino acids. For the CDR3, the DNA is TGTGCCACCAGTGACGGGACAGGGAAAGGTAAGCAGTTCTTC. Protein: CATSDGTGKGKQFF.

The rearrangement uses TRBV6-5 and TRBJ2-7, with D perhaps matching TRBD1 (5 bases). This CDR3 is 11 amino acids long. Trimming pared 7 bases from V and 7 bases from J, leaving 11 bases between. Germline V CDR1 and CDR2: MNHEY, SVGAGI. CDR3 loop: CASKGSGEQYF. The CDR3, as DNA: TGTGCCAGCAAGGGGTCAGGGGAGCAGTACTTC.

The chain recombines TRBV7-8 with TRBJ2-5, with 14 nucleotides matching TRBD2. The CDR3 is made up of 15 amino acids. Per the germline V gene, CDR1 is SGHVS and CDR2 is FQNEAQ. With V trimmed by 3 bases and J by 7 bases, 4 bases remained unmatched. The CDR3 DNA reads TGTGCCAGCAGCTTTGGGACTAGCGGGAGCGGGACCCAGTACTTC. Protein sequence: CASSFGTSGSGTQYF.

This chain uses TRBV19 with TRBJ2-7; TRBD2 matches 9 bases. Germline assignment: CDR1 LNHDA and CDR2 SQIVND (reference sequence). The length of the CDR3 is 15 residues. Unmatched junction bases numbered 3, after V lost 2 bases and J lost 1 base. As DNA, the CDR3 is TGTGCCAGTAGTATAACCCTAGCGGGGTCCTACGAGCAGTACTTC. Its translation is CASSITLAGSYEQYF.

This sequence joins TRBV5-1 and TRBJ2-2; the match to TRBD2 covers 11 bases. J was trimmed by 1 base and V by 3 bases; bases with no gene match: 11. CDR1 is SGHRS, CDR2 YFSETQ, per germline. This CDR3 is 19 amino acids long. CDR3 DNA: TGCGCCAGCAGCTCCCGGGCTAGCGGGGGGCCGGGGAACACCGGGGAGCTGTTTTTT. Translating it yields CASSSRASGGPGNTGELFF.